A single T cell receptor beta chain is shown here with its context. Clones were sequenced by immunoSEQ multiplex PCR, and TCRdb holds only the in-frame ones, with some missing. This sample carries more than 60,000 clones, around 92% of them seen once, and the ten largest clones take about 0.37%. The data belong to a study of technical replicates of blood from several donors. V shed 0 bases, J shed 5 bases, and the junction held 6 bases outside the gene matches. The CDR3 is made up of 16 amino acids. Germline CDR1 and CDR2: LNHDA and SQIVND (reference sequence). The rearrangement links TRBV19 to TRBJ2-5, with 10 bases identical to TRBD2. Sequenced material: T cells isolated from PBMCs. The sequence came from a human donor in good health. The CDR3 loop is CASSIDPAGGPETQYF. Here the CDR3 DNA reads TGTGCCAGTAGTATAGATCCAGCGGGAGGGCCGGAGACCCAGTACTTC.